What follows are 18 T cell receptor beta chains derived from one specimen sequenced in a study of shared clonotypes between healthy human individuals. Produced via immunoSEQ multiplex PCR; TCRdb's table is partial and in-frame only. Of hundreds of thousands of clones in the sample, 85% to 95% were seen once. CD45RO-negative, CCR7-positively selected cells formed the naive CD8 fraction, excluding terminally differentiated effector memory CD45RA+ cells. The sequenced material came from naive CD8+ T cells sorted from blood. The receptors here all came from a young woman in good health.

This chain connects TRBV29-1 to TRBJ2-7, with 13 nucleotides matching TRBD2. CDR1 SQVTM and CDR2 ANQGSEA come from the germline V gene. CDR3 size: 15 residues. The ends lost 7 bases at V and 3 bases at J; junction bases unmatched: 9. DNA for the CDR3: TGCAGCGCCGGTTCCGGGACTAGCGGGATCTACGAGCAGTACTTC. It specifies CSAGSGTSGIYEQYF.

V gene TRBV28 combines with J gene TRBJ2-7; 10 bases agree with TRBD2. CDR3 length equals 14 residues. Germline V lookup: CDR1 MDHEN, CDR2 SYDVKM. Trimming removed 3 bases from V and 5 bases from J; junction bases left unmatched: 4. The CDR3 DNA sequence: TGTGCCAGCAGTTTTAGCGGGAGGTTCGACGAGCAGTACTTC. Its translation: CASSFSGRFDEQYF. The variable domain in full, completed from reference TRBV28 and TRBJ2-7, reads DVKVTQSSRYLVKRTGEKVFLECVQDMDHENMFWYRQDPGLGLRLIYFSYDVKMKEKGDIPEGYSVSREKKERFSLILESASTNQTSMYLCASSFSGRFDEQYFGPGTRLTVT.

This chain links TRBV29-1 with TRBJ2-2, with a tentative D call TRBD1 (6 bases). Germline V gene lookup returns CDR1 SQVTM and CDR2 ANQGSEA. This CDR3 contains 15 residues. V lost 3 bases, J lost 5 bases, and 16 bases lay in between. CDR3 region: CSVDYGTKGTGELFF. The CDR3 coding sequence is TGCAGCGTTGATTACGGGACAAAAGGGACCGGGGAGCTGTTTTTT.

This clone was seen just once. This rearrangement joins TRBV4-1 to TRBJ1-1, with TRBD1 matching over 7 bases. Germline CDR1 and CDR2: MGHRA and YSYEKL. Trimming took 4 bases from V and 2 from J; bases not matched to a gene: 4. The CDR3 has 14 amino acids. DNA of the CDR3: TGCGCCAGCAGCCTAGGGACAGAAAACACTGAAGCTTTCTTT. Protein product: CASSLGTENTEAFF.

The chain links TRBV13 to TRBJ2-7, with 10 nucleotides matching TRBD1. Germline-derived CDR1 and CDR2 are PRHDT and FYEKMQ (reference sequence). V was pared by 3 bases and J by 3 bases, with 2 bases of the junction left unmatched. This CDR3 has 14 amino acids. The CDR3 bases are TGTGCCAGCAGCTTGGGGACAGGGGTCTACGAGCAGTACTTC. It specifies CASSLGTGVYEQYF.

The rearrangement joins TRBV2 to TRBJ1-5; D remains ambiguous. V was trimmed by 8 bases and J by 0 bases, leaving 14 bases between them. Germline CDR1 SNHLY, CDR2 FYNNEI. This CDR3 has 15 amino acids. Here the CDR3 DNA reads TGTGCCAGCGCGTTATACGGACCTAGCAATCAGCCCCAGCATTTT. It is translated as CASALYGPSNQPQHF.

The gene calls are TRBV14 and TRBJ2-7, with 12 bases aligning to TRBD2. Germline loops: CDR1 SGHDN, CDR2 FVKESK. After removal of 2 bases from V and 5 bases from J, the junction contained 10 bases not matched to a gene. This CDR3 has 17 residues. The CDR3 DNA reads as TGTGCCAGCAGCCAACAGACTAGCGGGGGATGGGGCAACGAGCAGTACTTC. It codes for CASSQQTSGGWGNEQYF.

The rearrangement links TRBV6-1 to TRBJ1-1; 7 positions agree with TRBD1. In germline, CDR1 is MNHNS, CDR2 SASEGT. V shed 8 bases, J shed 4 bases, and the junction held 13 bases outside the gene matches. The CDR3 length is 15 residues. Here the CDR3 DNA reads TGTGCCAGCCCCCCAGTGAAGGGGGCCCGCACTGAAGCTTTCTTT. As protein: CASPPVKGARTEAFF.

As for this clone: In the same sample, other DNA sequences code for this CDR3. The J gene is TRBJ2-1, the V gene TRBV4-2; the match to TRBD2 covers 11 bases. The V gene's germline CDR1 is LGHNA and CDR2 YNFKEQ. The CDR3 spans 14 residues. V dropped 3 bases and J dropped 5; count of bases not matched to a gene: 0. CDR3 residues: CASSQGLADNEQFF. DNA of the CDR3: TGTGCCAGCAGCCAGGGACTAGCGGACAATGAGCAGTTCTTC.

The chain employs TRBV28 and TRBJ2-1, with D maybe TRBD1 (5 bases). Germline V lookup: CDR1 MDHEN, CDR2 SYDVKM. Trimming shortened V by 5 bases and J by 4 bases, and 15 bases separated the two germline ends. The CDR3 runs to 15 residues. Written as DNA, the CDR3 is TGTGCCAGCAGTATGTGGCAGGGCAAATACAATGAGCAGTTCTTC. Its protein product is CASSMWQGKYNEQFF.

CDR3 coding DNA: TGCGCCAGCAGCCAAGACCTCTATGGCTACACCTTC. Its translation: CASSQDLYGYTF. The genes are TRBV4-1 and TRBJ1-2; D gene uncertain. This CDR3 is 12 amino acids long. Trimming shortened V by 0 bases and J by 4 bases, and 3 bases separated the two germline ends. Per the germline V gene, CDR1 is MGHRA and CDR2 is YSYEKL.

The chain couples TRBV29-1 to TRBJ2-7; D is uncertain. V dropped 5 bases and J dropped 1 base, with 3 bases sitting between them. CDR1 is SQVTM and CDR2 is ANQGSEA in the germline V gene. The CDR3 totals 10 residues. CDR3: CSVLSYEQYF. In DNA, the CDR3 is TGCAGCGTTTTATCCTACGAGCAGTACTTC.

The chain has TRBV21-1 and TRBJ2-7; the table's D gene call, TRBD2, was not cross checked with the DNA. TRBV21-1 is given as a pseudogene. This CDR3 has 15 residues. The CDR3 reads CASSTSGKGPYEQYF. CDR3 nucleotides: TGTGCCAGCAGCACCAGCGGGAAAGGGCCCTACGAGCAGTACTTC.

The rearrangement uses TRBV29-1 and TRBJ2-3; D gene ambiguous. There are 13 residues in the CDR3. V was shortened by 6 bases and J by 4 bases, with 14 bases between the two germline ends. Germline-derived CDR1 and CDR2 are SQVTM and ANQGSEA. For the CDR3, the DNA is TGCAGCGTGAGCCCGGACGCAGCAGATACGCAGTATTTT. Amino acids: CSVSPDAADTQYF.

This clone was seen a few times. This chain connects TRBV7-9 to TRBJ1-2; a possible D gene is TRBD1 (5 bases). Looked up from germline, CDR1 is SEHNR and CDR2 is FQNEAQ (reference sequence). With 2 bases removed from V and 4 bases from J, the gap between germline ends came to 23 bases. The CDR3 has 18 amino acids. The DNA for the CDR3 is TGTGCCAGCAGCTTATGGTCCCATCTTGATGACAGAGTCTATGGCTACACCTTC. Translating gives CASSLWSHLDDRVYGYTF. Together with reference TRBV7-9 and TRBJ1-2, the CDR3 gives the full variable domain: DTGVSQNPRHKITKRGQNVTFRCDPISEHNRLYWYRQTLGQGPEFLTYFQNEAQLEKSRLLSDRFSAERPKGSFSTLEIQRTEQGDSAMYLCASSLWSHLDDRVYGYTFGSGTRLTVV.

This rearrangement joins TRBV27 to TRBJ2-7, with 16 bases matching TRBD2. The CDR3 sequence is 17 residues long. V gave up 3 bases and J gave up 6 bases; unmatched junction bases: 8. Germline V lookup: CDR1 MNHEY, CDR2 SMNVEV (reference sequence). The CDR3 nucleotides are TGTGCCAGCAGTTTCCTAGGGACTAGCGGGAGGGTGGGCGAGCAGTACTTC. This gives the protein CASSFLGTSGRVGEQYF.

The chain combines TRBV7-6 with TRBJ1-2; 7 nucleotides agree with TRBD1. The CDR3 has 15 amino acids. Trimming at V came to 2 bases and at J to 4 bases, leaving 7 bases not matched to a gene. CDR1 is SGHVS and CDR2 is FNYEAQ in the germline V gene. CDR3 DNA: TGTGCCAGCAGCTTATTACAGGGGCAGATCTATGGCTACACCTTC. Its translation: CASSLLQGQIYGYTF.

This chain connects TRBV7-8 to TRBJ2-1, with TRBD2 matching over 10 bases. CDR3 length: 15 residues. CDR1 is SGHVS, CDR2 FQNEAQ, per germline. With V trimmed by 3 bases and J by 2 bases, 1 base remained unmatched. CDR3 loop: CASSFTSGTYNEQFF. The CDR3, as DNA: TGTGCCAGCAGCTTCACTAGCGGGACCTACAATGAGCAGTTCTTC.